These T cell receptor beta chains were read from a single sample in a study of blood T cells in healthy people across ages. TCRdb fed the 5' RACE reads into MiXCR, producing one record per CDR3 protein. Of around 1.7 million distinct CDR3 sequences listed, approximately 28% are singletons. The sample consisted of blood. Source of these receptors: a woman younger than 45 in good health. The CDR3 runs from the conserved cysteine through the conserved F or W. The D gene is left open where the match is weak. Clone size, where shown, is once, few, many, or a class for clones that have expanded.

size | J | D | V | DNA | CDR3
many | TRBJ2-1 | - | TRBV7-2 | TGTGCCAGCAGCTTATTTCGAGAATACGAGCAGTTCTTC | CASSLFREYEQFF
- | TRBJ1-2 | - | TRBV5-1 | TGCGCCAGCAGCTTCGTCGAGGGCTATGGCTACACCTTC | CASSFVEGYGYTF
many | TRBJ2-5 | - | TRBV2 | TGTGCCAGCAGTGAGTCCGGAGGGGGACAAGAGACCCAGTACTTC | CASSESGGGQETQYF
many | TRBJ1-1 | - | TRBV12-3/TRBV12-4 | TGTGCCAGCAGCCCCGGGAGGGGCACTGAAGCTTTCTTT | CASSPGRGTEAFF
- | TRBJ2-2 | - | TRBV12-3/TRBV12-4 | TGTGCCAGCAGTTCCCGAGGGTTTGTTAGGACCGGGGAGCTGTTTTTT | CASSSRGFVRTGELFF
few | TRBJ2-1 | - | TRBV5-1 | TGCGCCAGCAACCCGGACGACTCCTACAATGAGCAGTTCTTC | CASNPDDSYNEQFF
many | TRBJ1-6 | - | TRBV9 | TGTGCCAGCAGCGCAGGCGGCGGCAGGGGTAATTCACCCCTCCACTTT | CASSAGGGRGNSPLHF
- | TRBJ2-5 | TRBD1 | TRBV6-2/TRBV6-3 | TGTGCCGGCAGCCGAGGACAGGGAGTGCAGTACTTC | CAGSRGQGVQYF
- | TRBJ1-1 | TRBD1 | TRBV12-3/TRBV12-4 | TGTGCCAGCACCCCGACAGGGGGCAACACTGAAGCTTTCTTT | CASTPTGGNTEAFF
- | TRBJ2-6 | - | TRBV7-2 | TGTGCCGGCAGCTTAGCGACGCCCGGGGCCAACGTCCTGACTTTC | CAGSLATPGANVLTF
- | TRBJ1-2 | - | TRBV6-1 | TGTGCCAGCAGTGACAGGGCCCTCAATGGCTACACCTTC | CASSDRALNGYTF
- | TRBJ1-2 | - | TRBV5-4 | TGTGCCAGCAGCTCCGGGACACGGCTGGACTATGGCTACACCTTC | CASSSGTRLDYGYTF
- | TRBJ2-3 | TRBD2 | TRBV6-1 | TGTGCCAGCAGTCTTCTAGCGGTTCCCACAGATACGCAGTATTTT | CASSLLAVPTDTQYF
few | TRBJ2-5 | - | TRBV7-9 | TGTGCCAGTAGCTCACCGGGGGCCTACCAAGAGACCCAGTACTTC | CASSSPGAYQETQYF
few | TRBJ2-1 | TRBD1 | TRBV20-1 | TGCAGTGCTAGAGAGGGACAGGACAAACAGTTCTTC | CSAREGQDKQFF
many | TRBJ2-5 | - | TRBV20-1 | TGCAGTGCTAGGGGGCGGAGAAAAGAGACCCAGTACTTC | CSARGRRKETQYF
many | TRBJ2-3 | - | TRBV10-3 | TGTGCCATCAGTGATTGGGACAGCACAGATACGCAGTATTTT | CAISDWDSTDTQYF
few | TRBJ1-1 | - | TRBV29-1 | TGCAGCGTTTACCAGGGTACGGGAGAAGCTTTCTTT | CSVYQGTGEAFF
few | TRBJ2-2 | - | TRBV7-2 | TGTGCCAGCAGCCGGGGGACGACGACCGGGGAGCTGTTTTTT | CASSRGTTTGELFF
- | TRBJ2-7 | TRBD2 | TRBV12-3/TRBV12-4 | TGTGCCGGCGGTGGGACTAGCGGGATCATCTACGAGCAGTACTTC | CAGGGTSGIIYEQYF
many | TRBJ2-2 | - | TRBV5-1 | TGCGCCAGCAGCTGGGGGACCGGGGAGCTGTTTTTT | CASSWGTGELFF
many | TRBJ2-7 | - | TRBV14 | TGTGCCAGCAGCCAATGGGGCAGCTCCTACGAGCAGTACTTC | CASSQWGSSYEQYF
many | TRBJ2-5 | TRBD1 | TRBV10-3 | TGTGCCATCAGCGCAGGACAGGCTTACCAAGAGACCCAGTACTTC | CAISAGQAYQETQYF
- | TRBJ2-1 | - | TRBV12-3/TRBV12-4 | TGTGCCAGCAGTCCAGCCAGTGGTGAGCAGTTCTTC | CASSPASGEQFF
- | TRBJ2-5 | TRBD2 | TRBV6-2/TRBV6-3 | TGTGCCAGCAGTTACTCGGCTAGCGGAGGGAGAGAGACCCAGTACTTC | CASSYSASGGRETQYF
few | TRBJ1-2 | - | TRBV14 | TGTGCCAGCAGCCAAGCTAGGGGGGTCCTTACGGGCTACACCTTC | CASSQARGVLTGYTF
- | TRBJ1-2 | TRBD1 | TRBV7-9 | TGTGCCATTGAACGGGACAGGCATAACTATGGCTACACCTTC | CAIERDRHNYGYTF
many | TRBJ2-1 | TRBD2 | TRBV29-1 | TGCAGGCCCCAAGGACTAGTCACCTACAATGAGCAGTTCTTC | CRPQGLVTYNEQFF
few | TRBJ2-7 | TRBD2 | TRBV29-1 | TGCAGCGTTGAAAGGGGCGGGAGGGAACCCGAGCAGTACTTC | CSVERGGREPEQYF
few | TRBJ2-7 | - | TRBV28 | TGTGCCAGCAGTTTAATTTCGGTCCTCGACCCCAGGGCAAACGAGCAGTACTTC | CASSLISVLDPRANEQYF
few | TRBJ2-1 | TRBD2 | TRBV7-2 | TGTGCCAGCAGCTTAGTTAAGTCGGGAGGGACAATAGAGCAGTTCTTC | CASSLVKSGGTIEQFF
- | TRBJ2-4 | - | TRBV2 | TGTGCCAGCAGGACAACGAGCTACAAGCAGTACTTC | CASRTTSYKQYF
once | TRBJ2-5 | TRBD1 | TRBV29-1 | TGCGGCGTTGAACAGGGGAAAGAGACCCAGTACTTC | CGVEQGKETQYF
few | TRBJ2-3 | TRBD1 | TRBV30 | TGTGCCTGGAGCTCAGGGACAGGGAGCACAGATACGCAGTATTTT | CAWSSGTGSTDTQYF
- | TRBJ2-5 | - | TRBV7-2 | TGTGCCAGCAGCTTAGTGAGGGGCTCGCGGAATGAGCAGTACTTC | CASSLVRGSRNEQYF
- | TRBJ1-5 | - | TRBV12-3/TRBV12-4 | TGTGCCAGCAGCCAGGGCGCGGGGAGCAATCAGCCCCAGCATTTT | CASSQGAGSNQPQHF
few | TRBJ2-7 | - | TRBV2 | TGTGCCAGCAGCGCAGTTGACAGGTCCGAGCAGTACTTC | CASSAVDRSEQYF
- | TRBJ2-1 | - | TRBV9 | TGTGCCAGCAGCAGGACATCGAACAATGGGCAGTTCTTC | CASSRTSNNGQFF
- | TRBJ2-3 | - | TRBV10-3 | TGTGCCAGTGCCCCGGAGGGGGCCCCCACAGATACGCAGTATTTT | CASAPEGAPTDTQYF
- | TRBJ2-3 | - | TRBV11-2 | TGTGCCAGCAGCTCCTCGCCTACCCGGGGTGATACGCAGTATTTT | CASSSSPTRGDTQYF
many | TRBJ2-7 | - | TRBV7-3 | TGTGCCAGCAGTTCCCAGGGGGGAGGCGAGCAGTACTTC | CASSSQGGGEQYF
- | TRBJ1-3 | - | TRBV7-2 | TGTGCCAGCAGCCACTCATGGACGCCTGCTTTCGGAAACACCATATATTTT | CASSHSWTPAFGNTIYF
many | TRBJ2-7 | TRBD1 | TRBV6-6 | TGTGCCAGCATCAAGGACAGGGGGCTTAACGAGCAGTACTTC | CASIKDRGLNEQYF
- | TRBJ2-5 | TRBD2 | TRBV20-1 | TGCAGTGCTCGAATACCTAGCGGGGGGGACCAAGAGACCCAGTACTTC | CSARIPSGGDQETQYF
- | TRBJ1-2 | - | TRBV6-6 | TGTGCCAGCATCAGCGCGGGGCAGGGAGGCTACACCTTC | CASISAGQGGYTF
- | TRBJ1-5 | TRBD1 | TRBV20-1 | TGCAGTGCTAGTGAGACAGGGGCCAATCAGCCCCAGCATTTT | CSASETGANQPQHF
- | TRBJ2-3 | - | TRBV5-4 | TGTGCCAGCAGCTCCGACCCTACAGACACAGATACGCAGTATTTT | CASSSDPTDTDTQYF
- | TRBJ2-6 | - | TRBV7-2 | TGTGCCAGCAGCTTAGCTTTGGACCTCGCGGGGGCCAACGTCCTGACTTTC | CASSLALDLAGANVLTF
many | TRBJ2-5 | - | TRBV2 | TGCGCCAGCAGTGGACAAGAGACCCAGTACTTC | CASSGQETQYF
few | TRBJ2-2 | - | TRBV29-1 | TGCAGCGTTGAAGACTACGACAGTGCGCCCGGGGAGCTGTTTTTT | CSVEDYDSAPGELFF
- | TRBJ2-2 | TRBD2 | TRBV12-3/TRBV12-4 | TGTGCCAGCAGTTTAGGCCTACTAGCGGGGGCCGCGAACACCGGGGAGCTGTTTTTT | CASSLGLLAGAANTGELFF
- | TRBJ1-2 | - | TRBV15 | TGTGCCACTCCAACCGAGGGGGGTGGCTACACCTTC | CATPTEGGGYTF
few | TRBJ1-1 | - | TRBV4-2 | TGTGCCAGCAGCCATCCAACTAAGAGGGTGGGTGATACTGAAGCTTTCTTT | CASSHPTKRVGDTEAFF
many | TRBJ2-1 | TRBD1 | TRBV4-3 | TGCGCCAGCAGCCAAGAAAGAGGCCAGGGGGCAGGGAATGAGCAGTTCTTC | CASSQERGQGAGNEQFF
- | TRBJ2-3 | - | TRBV7-2 | TGTGCCAGCAGCTTAGAGGGTCCGGGCACAGATACGCAGTATTTT | CASSLEGPGTDTQYF
- | TRBJ1-4 | - | TRBV28 | TGTGCCAGCACCCGAGACAGAAATGAAAAACTGTTTTTT | CASTRDRNEKLFF
- | TRBJ2-3 | TRBD2 | TRBV28 | TGTGCCAGCACCAGGACTAGCTTGAAAGATACGCAGTATTTT | CASTRTSLKDTQYF
many | TRBJ1-2 | - | TRBV29-1 | TGCAGCGTTCAGGGAGACTATGGCTACACCTTC | CSVQGDYGYTF
- | TRBJ1-2 | TRBD1 | TRBV14 | TGTGCCGGCAGCCTCAGCGGGCCGCGACAGGGCTATACCTTC | CAGSLSGPRQGYTF
- | TRBJ2-7 | - | TRBV25-1 | TGTGCCAGCACTCCACGACAGGACCCTTACGAGCAGTACTTC | CASTPRQDPYEQYF